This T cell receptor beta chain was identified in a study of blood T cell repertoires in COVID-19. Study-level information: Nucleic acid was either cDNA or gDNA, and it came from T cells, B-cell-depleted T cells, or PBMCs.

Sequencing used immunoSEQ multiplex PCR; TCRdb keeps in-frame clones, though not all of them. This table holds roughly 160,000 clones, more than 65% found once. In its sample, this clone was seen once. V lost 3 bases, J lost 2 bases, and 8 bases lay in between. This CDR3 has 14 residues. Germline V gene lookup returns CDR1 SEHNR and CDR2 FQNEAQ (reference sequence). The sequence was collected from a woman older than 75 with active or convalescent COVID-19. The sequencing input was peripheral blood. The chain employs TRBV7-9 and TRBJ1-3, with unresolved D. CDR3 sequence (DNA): TGTGCCAGCAGCTTCCCAGAAACTGGAAACACCATATATTTT. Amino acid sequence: CASSFPETGNTIYF.